This T cell receptor beta chain was sequenced for a study of blood T cell repertoires in COVID-19. The wider study: Sites across the United States, Italy and Spain contributed samples from acute and convalescent COVID-19. PBMCs, B-cell-depleted T cells, or T cells were the source of the cDNA or gDNA that made up the material.

In the original workflow: Cell counts per sample came from amplifying reference gene primers. Profiled with immunoSEQ multiplex PCR; TCRdb holds only in-frame clones, not every one. For V, J and clone size, that table is used; D and trimming come from the DNA. The sample holds approximately 81,000 clones; roughly 86% are singletons and the top ten take 7.4%. The germline V gene encodes CDR1 SGHTA and CDR2 FQGTGA. Trimming cost V 2 bases and J 1 base; bases outside gene matches: 4. The CDR3 covers 15 residues. The sequence derives from a human donor in a cohort sampled during active COVID-19. The V and J genes are TRBV7-3 and TRBJ1-1, with 7 bases lining up with TRBD1. Sequenced sample: peripheral blood. CDR3 in amino acids: CASSLLAGGNTEAFF. The CDR3 nucleotides are TGTGCCAGCAGCTTATTGGCAGGGGGGAACACTGAAGCTTTCTTT.